A single T cell receptor beta chain is shown here with its context. The data were taken from a study of shared clonotypes between healthy human individuals. In germline, CDR1 is MNHNS, CDR2 SASEGT. Trimming stripped 1 base from V and 8 bases from J, with 9 bases between. This CDR3 contains 13 residues. Deep-level settings were used for running the assay. Produced via immunoSEQ multiplex PCR; TCRdb's table is partial and in-frame only. The data contain 2 million to 2.5 million clones, approximately 96% of them seen just once; the ten biggest clones take up around 0.13%. This sequence was found in a man aged 18 to 29 in good health. J is TRBJ2-4 and V is TRBV6-1, with D perhaps matching TRBD1 or TRBD2 (5 bases each). Sequences were obtained from naive CD4+ T cells sorted from blood. Subset defined: CD45RA+ positively selected. CDR3: CASSEVRGHIQYF. The CDR3 nucleotides are TGTGCCAGCAGTGAAGTTAGGGGACACATTCAGTACTTC.